The sequence of this T cell receptor (beta chain) was determined in a study of cytomegalovirus exposure and HLA in healthy donors. The wider study: As an earlier analysis found, roughly 170 million T cells yielded over 95 million unique TCR beta sequences. For the approximately 420 genotyped donors, about 79% fell within the Caucasian-associated ancestry cluster.

This clone was seen a few times. V shed 10 bases and J shed 5 bases, with 17 bases lying between them. This CDR3 spans 13 amino acids. The germline V gene encodes CDR1 LNHNV and CDR2 YYDKDF (reference sequence). PCR amplification relied on 60 Vbeta primers (plus 13 Jbeta primers). The table came from immunoSEQ multiplex PCR; TCRdb's copy has only in-frame clones and leaves some out. This table holds some 120,000 clones, about 10% found once. This clonotype was sampled from a man aged 30 to 45 in good health and CMV-seronegative. The V and J genes are TRBV15 and TRBJ2-5; a weak D match, TRBD2 (7 bases). Sequenced: PBMCs. DNA for the CDR3: TGTGCCAGCGCTTGGGGGCGGGGGGAGACCCAGTACTTC. Translating it yields CASAWGRGETQYF.